This record covers a single T cell receptor (beta chain). Per the germline V gene, CDR1 is LGHNA and CDR2 is YSLEER. Trimming removed 0 bases from V and 6 bases from J; junction bases left unmatched: 11. The CDR3 sequence is 17 residues long. The data derive from a study of blood T cell repertoires in COVID-19. Study-level information: Collection of acute and convalescent COVID-19 samples took place in the United States, Italy and Spain. In each case, the material was cDNA or gDNA derived from T cells, B-cell-depleted T cells, or PBMCs.

Patients from Seattle were sampled longitudinally, starting during active infection. The authors' processing: Quantification of nucleated cells was approximated via reference gene primer amplification. Only in-frame clones appear in the TCRdb table, and some are missing; sequencing was by immunoSEQ multiplex PCR. Clonal size and the V and J genes are those of that table, whereas D and trimming came from the DNA. The table records 250,000 to 400,000 clones, more than 70% of them present only once. Material: peripheral blood. This clonotype was sampled from a woman younger than 45 with COVID-19, enrolled during active disease. The chain joins TRBV4-3 to TRBJ1-2; 9 bases are a match to TRBD1. The CDR3 nucleotides are TGCGCCAGCAGCCAAGATCCCCGGACAGGGGAGATTAATGGCTACACCTTC. It specifies CASSQDPRTGEINGYTF.